The present T cell receptor (beta chain) was sequenced within a study of cytomegalovirus exposure and HLA in healthy donors. This CDR3 region has 15 residues. Germline loops: CDR1 SEHNR, CDR2 FQNEAQ (reference sequence). The trim removed 1 base at V and 9 bases at J, leaving 7 bases unmatched. The primer mix had 60 Vbeta and 13 Jbeta primers. Here immunoSEQ multiplex PCR was the method, and the copy in TCRdb shows in-frame clones only, minus some. This repertoire shows 110,000 to 150,000 clones, 76% found once; its top ten account for approximately 4%. The chain carries TRBV7-9 and TRBJ2-1; 9 positions agree with TRBD2. This TCR came from a young man in good health and CMV-seronegative. The sequenced sample was PBMCs. The DNA for the CDR3 is TGTGCCAGCAGCTTAGAAGCGGGGGGACATCCTGAGCAGTTCTTC. Amino acids: CASSLEAGGHPEQFF.